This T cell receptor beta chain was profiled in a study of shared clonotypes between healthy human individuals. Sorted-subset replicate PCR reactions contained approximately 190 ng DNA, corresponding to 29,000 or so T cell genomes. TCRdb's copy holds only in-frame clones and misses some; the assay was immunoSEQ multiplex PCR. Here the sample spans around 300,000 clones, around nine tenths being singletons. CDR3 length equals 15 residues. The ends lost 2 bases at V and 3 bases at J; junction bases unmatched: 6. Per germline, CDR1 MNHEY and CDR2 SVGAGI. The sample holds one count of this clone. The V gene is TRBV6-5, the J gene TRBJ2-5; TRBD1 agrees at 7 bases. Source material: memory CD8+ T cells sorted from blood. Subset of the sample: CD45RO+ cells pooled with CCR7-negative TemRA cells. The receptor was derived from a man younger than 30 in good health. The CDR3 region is CASSYQTGTEETQYF. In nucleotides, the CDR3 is TGTGCCAGCAGTTACCAGACAGGGACGGAAGAGACCCAGTACTTC.